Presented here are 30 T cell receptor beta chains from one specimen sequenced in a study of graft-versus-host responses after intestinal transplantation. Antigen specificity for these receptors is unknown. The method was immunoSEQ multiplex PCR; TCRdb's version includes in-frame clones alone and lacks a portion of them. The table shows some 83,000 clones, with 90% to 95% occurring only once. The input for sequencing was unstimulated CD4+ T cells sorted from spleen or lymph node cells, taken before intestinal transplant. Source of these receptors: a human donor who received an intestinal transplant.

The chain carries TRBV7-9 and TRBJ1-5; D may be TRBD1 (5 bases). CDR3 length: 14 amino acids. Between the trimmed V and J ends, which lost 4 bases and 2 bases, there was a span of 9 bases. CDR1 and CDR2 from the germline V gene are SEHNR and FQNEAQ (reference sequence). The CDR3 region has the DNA TGTGCCAGCAGCTCGGGGGATGGCAATCAGCCCCAGCATTTT. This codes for CASSSGDGNQPQHF.

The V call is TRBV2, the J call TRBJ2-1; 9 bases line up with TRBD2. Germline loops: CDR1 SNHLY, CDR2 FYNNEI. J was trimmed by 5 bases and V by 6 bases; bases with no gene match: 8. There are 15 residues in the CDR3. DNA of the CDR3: TGTGCCAGCAGCTCCCGACTAGCGGCAGACAATGAGCAGTTCTTC. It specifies CASSSRLAADNEQFF.

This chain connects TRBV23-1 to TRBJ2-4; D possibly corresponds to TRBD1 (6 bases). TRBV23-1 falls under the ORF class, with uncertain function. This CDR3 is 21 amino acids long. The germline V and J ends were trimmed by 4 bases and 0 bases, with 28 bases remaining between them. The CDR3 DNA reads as TGCGCCAGCAGTCTCAACCGAATCCAAACCGGGACAAACGTAGCCAAAAACATTCAGTACTTC. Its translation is CASSLNRIQTGTNVAKNIQYF.

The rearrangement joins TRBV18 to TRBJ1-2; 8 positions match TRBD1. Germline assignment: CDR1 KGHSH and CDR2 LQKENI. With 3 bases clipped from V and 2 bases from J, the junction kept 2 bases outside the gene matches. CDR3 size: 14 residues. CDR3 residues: CASSPDRGNYGYTF. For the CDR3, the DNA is TGTGCCAGCTCACCCGACAGGGGCAACTATGGCTACACCTTC.

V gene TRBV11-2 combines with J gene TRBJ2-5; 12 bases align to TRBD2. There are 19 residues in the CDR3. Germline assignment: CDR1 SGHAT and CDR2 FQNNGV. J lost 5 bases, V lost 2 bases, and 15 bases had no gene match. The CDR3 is CASSLSMASGGGSGETQYF. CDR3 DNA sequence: TGTGCCAGCAGCTTAAGTATGGCTAGCGGGGGGGGTTCTGGTGAGACCCAGTACTTC.

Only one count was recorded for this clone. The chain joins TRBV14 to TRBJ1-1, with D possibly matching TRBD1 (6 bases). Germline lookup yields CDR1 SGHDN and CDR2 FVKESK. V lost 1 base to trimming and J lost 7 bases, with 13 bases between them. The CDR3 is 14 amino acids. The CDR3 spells CASSQAPRGGEAFF. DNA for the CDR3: TGTGCCAGCAGCCAAGCCCCTAGGGGGGGTGAAGCTTTCTTT.

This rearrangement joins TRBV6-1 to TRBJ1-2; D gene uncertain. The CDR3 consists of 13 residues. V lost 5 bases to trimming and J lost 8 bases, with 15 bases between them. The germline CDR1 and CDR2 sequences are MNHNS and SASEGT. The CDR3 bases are TGTGCCAGCAGTCCCTGGACGGACTTAGGCTACACCTTC. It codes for CASSPWTDLGYTF.

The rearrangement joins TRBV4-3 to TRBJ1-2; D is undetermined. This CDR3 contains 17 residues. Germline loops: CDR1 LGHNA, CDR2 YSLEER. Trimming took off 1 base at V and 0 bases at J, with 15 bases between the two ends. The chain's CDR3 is CASSQALMTGTNYGYTF. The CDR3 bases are TGCGCCAGCAGCCAAGCCCTCATGACGGGAACTAACTATGGCTACACCTTC.

CDR3 sequence reads: CASSPIGRNPSNEQFF. The DNA for the CDR3 is TGCGCCAGCAGTCCCATCGGGAGGAACCCTTCCAATGAGCAGTTCTTC. The chain combines TRBV4-1 with TRBJ2-1, with 7 bases identical to TRBD2. Per the germline V gene, CDR1 is MGHRA and CDR2 is YSYEKL. With V trimmed by 6 bases and J by 6 bases, 14 bases remained unmatched. The CDR3 sequence is 16 residues long.

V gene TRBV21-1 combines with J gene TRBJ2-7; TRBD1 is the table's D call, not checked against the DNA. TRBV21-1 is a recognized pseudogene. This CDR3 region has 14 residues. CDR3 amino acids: CASSKGPSLYEQYF. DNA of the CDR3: TGTGCCAGCAGCAAAGGGCCCTCTCTCTACGAGCAGTACTTC.

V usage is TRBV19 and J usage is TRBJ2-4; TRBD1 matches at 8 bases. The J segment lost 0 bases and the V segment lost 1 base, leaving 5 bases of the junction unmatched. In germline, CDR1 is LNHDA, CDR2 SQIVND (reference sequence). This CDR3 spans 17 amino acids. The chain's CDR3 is CASSIGPRGLAKNIQYF. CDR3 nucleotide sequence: TGTGCCAGTAGTATAGGCCCCAGGGGGCTAGCCAAAAACATTCAGTACTTC.

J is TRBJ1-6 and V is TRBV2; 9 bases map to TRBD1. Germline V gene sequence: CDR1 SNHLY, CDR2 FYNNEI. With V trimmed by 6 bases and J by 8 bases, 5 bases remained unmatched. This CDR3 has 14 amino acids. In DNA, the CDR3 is TGTGCCAGCAGCGTGACAGGGGGGCATTCACCCCTCCACTTT. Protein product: CASSVTGGHSPLHF.

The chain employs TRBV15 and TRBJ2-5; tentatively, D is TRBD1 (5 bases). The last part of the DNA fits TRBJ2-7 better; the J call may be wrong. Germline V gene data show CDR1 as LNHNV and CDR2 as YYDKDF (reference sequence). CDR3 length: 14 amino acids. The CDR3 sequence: CATSRAAGNYEQYF. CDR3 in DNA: TGTGCCACCAGCAGAGCGGCAGGGAACTACGAGCAGTACTTC.

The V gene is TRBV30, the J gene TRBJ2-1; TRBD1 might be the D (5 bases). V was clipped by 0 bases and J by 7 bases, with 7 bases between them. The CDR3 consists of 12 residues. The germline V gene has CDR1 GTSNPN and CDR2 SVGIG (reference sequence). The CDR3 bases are TGTGCCTGGAGTGTACAGGCGAATGAGCAGTTCTTC. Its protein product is CAWSVQANEQFF.

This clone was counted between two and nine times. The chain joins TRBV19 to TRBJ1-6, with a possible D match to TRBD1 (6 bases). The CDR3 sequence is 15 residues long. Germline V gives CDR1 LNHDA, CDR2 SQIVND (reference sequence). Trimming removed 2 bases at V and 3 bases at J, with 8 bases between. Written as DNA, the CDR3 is TGTGCCAGTAGTATAAAGGACAGCTATAATTCACCCCTCCACTTT. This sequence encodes CASSIKDSYNSPLHF. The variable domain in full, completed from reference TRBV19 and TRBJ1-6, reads DGGITQSPKYLFRKEGQNVTLSCEQNLNHDAMYWYRQDPGQGLRLIYYSQIVNDFQKGDIAEGYSVSREKKESFPLTVTSAQKNPTAFYLCASSIKDSYNSPLHFGNGTRLTVT.

The CDR3 coding sequence is TGCGCCAGCAGCGGGACTACCGCCTCCTACGAGCAGTACTTC. Its translation: CASSGTTASYEQYF. V usage is TRBV5-1 and J usage is TRBJ2-7, with 7 bases aligning to TRBD2. The germline gives CDR1 SGHRS, CDR2 YFSETQ. V lost 4 bases to trimming and J lost 0 bases; unmatched junction nucleotides: 4. The CDR3 spans 14 residues.

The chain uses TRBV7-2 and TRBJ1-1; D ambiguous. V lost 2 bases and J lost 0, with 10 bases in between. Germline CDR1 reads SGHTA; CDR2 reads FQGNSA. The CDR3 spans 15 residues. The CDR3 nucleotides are TGTGCCAGCAGCTTACAGGCCGGGATGAACACTGAAGCTTTCTTT. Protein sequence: CASSLQAGMNTEAFF.

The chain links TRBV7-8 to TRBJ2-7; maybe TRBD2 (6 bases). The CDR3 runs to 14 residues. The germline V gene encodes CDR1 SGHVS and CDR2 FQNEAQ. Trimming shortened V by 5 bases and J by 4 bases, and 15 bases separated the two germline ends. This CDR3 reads CASSPLVGGYEQYF. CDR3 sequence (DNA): TGTGCCAGCAGCCCGCTAGTGGGGGGTTACGAGCAGTACTTC.

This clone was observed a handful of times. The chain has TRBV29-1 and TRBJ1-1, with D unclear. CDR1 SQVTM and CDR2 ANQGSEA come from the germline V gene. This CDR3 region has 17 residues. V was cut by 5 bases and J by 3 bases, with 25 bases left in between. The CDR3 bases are TGCAGCGTTAACACGAAAAGGAGCGGCCTAATAGACACTGAAGCTTTCTTT. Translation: CSVNTKRSGLIDTEAFF.

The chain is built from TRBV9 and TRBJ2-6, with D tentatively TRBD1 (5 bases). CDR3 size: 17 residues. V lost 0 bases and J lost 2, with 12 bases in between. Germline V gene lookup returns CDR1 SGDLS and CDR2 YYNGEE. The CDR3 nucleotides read TGTGCCAGCAGCGTAGCTCGGGCAGGGACTGGGGCCAACGTCCTGACTTTC. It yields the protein CASSVARAGTGANVLTF.

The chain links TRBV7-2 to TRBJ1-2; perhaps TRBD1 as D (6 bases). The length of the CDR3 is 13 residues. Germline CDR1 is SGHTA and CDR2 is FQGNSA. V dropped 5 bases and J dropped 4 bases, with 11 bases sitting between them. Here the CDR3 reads CASSVDSSYGYTF. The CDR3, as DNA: TGTGCCAGCAGCGTGGACAGCAGCTATGGCTACACCTTC.

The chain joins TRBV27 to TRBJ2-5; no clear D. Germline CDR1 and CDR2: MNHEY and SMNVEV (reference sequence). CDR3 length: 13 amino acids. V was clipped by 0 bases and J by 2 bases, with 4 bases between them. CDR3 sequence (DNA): TGTGCCAGCAGTTTATCCAGGCAAGAGACCCAGTACTTC. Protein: CASSLSRQETQYF.

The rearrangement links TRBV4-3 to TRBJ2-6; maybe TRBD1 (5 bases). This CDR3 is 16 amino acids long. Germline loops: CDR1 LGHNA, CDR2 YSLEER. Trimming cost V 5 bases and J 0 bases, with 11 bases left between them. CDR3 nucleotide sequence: TGCGCCAGCAGCTACAGGATCGGCTCTGGGGCCAACGTCCTGACTTTC. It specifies CASSYRIGSGANVLTF.

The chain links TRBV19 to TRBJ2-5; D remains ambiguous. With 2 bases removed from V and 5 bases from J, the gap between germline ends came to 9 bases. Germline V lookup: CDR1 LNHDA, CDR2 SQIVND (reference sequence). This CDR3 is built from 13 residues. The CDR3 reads CASSIYAGETQYF. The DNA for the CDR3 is TGTGCCAGTAGTATATACGCCGGGGAGACCCAGTACTTC.

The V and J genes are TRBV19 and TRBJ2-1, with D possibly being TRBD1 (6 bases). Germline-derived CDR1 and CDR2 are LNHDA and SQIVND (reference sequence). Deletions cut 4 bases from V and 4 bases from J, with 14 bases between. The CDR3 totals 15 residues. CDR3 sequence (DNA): TGTGCCAGTAGTACCCAGGGGCGCGGGTACAATGAGCAGTTCTTC. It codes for CASSTQGRGYNEQFF.

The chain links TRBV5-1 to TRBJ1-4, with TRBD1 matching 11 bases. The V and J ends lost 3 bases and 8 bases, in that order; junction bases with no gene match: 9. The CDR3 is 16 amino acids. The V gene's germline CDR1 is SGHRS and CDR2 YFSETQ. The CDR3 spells CASSSSGTGGGEKLFF. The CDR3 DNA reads TGCGCCAGCAGCTCCTCCGGGACAGGGGGTGGAGAAAAACTGTTTTTT.

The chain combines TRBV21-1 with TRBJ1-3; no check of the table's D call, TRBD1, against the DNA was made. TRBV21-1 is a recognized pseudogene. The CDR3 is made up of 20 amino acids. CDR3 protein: CASSKAYVRARLDSGNTIYF. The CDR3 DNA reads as TGTGCCAGCAGCAAAGCTTACGTCAGGGCCCGATTGGACTCTGGAAACACCATATATTTT.

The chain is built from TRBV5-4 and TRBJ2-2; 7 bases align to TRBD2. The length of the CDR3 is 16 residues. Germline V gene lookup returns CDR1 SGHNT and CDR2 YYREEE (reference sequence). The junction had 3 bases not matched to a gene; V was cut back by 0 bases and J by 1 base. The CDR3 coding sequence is TGTGCCAGCAGCTTGGAGTTAGCGGGGAACACCGGGGAGCTGTTTTTT. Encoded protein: CASSLELAGNTGELFF.

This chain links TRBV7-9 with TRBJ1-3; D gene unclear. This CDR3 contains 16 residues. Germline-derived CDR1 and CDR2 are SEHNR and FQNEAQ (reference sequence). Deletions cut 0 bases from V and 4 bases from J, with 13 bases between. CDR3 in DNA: TGTGCCAGCAGCTTAGCGCGCCCTAACCCCGGAAACACCATATATTTT. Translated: CASSLARPNPGNTIYF. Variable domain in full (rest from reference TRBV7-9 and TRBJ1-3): DTGVSQNPRHKITKRGQNVTFRCDPISEHNRLYWYRQTLGQGPEFLTYFQNEAQLEKSRLLSDRFSAERPKGSFSTLEIQRTEQGDSAMYLCASSLARPNPGNTIYFGEGSWLTVV.

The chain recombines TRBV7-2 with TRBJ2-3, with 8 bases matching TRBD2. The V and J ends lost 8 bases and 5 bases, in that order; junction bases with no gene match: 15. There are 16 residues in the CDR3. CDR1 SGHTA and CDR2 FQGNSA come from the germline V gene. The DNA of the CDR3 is TGTGCCAGCTCGTCCCGGGGGGGGGCAGGGAAAGATACGCAGTATTTT. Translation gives CASSSRGGAGKDTQYF.